Listed here are 24 T cell receptor beta chains from one sample, sequenced in a study of T cell responses to AZD1222 COVID-19 vaccine. TCRdb's copy holds only in-frame clones and misses some; the assay was immunoSEQ multiplex PCR. The sample has around 95,000 clones, 87% seen once. The sample here was peripheral blood, taken on day 0 of MenACWY control vaccination. Receptors were obtained from an adult in good health.

The chain couples TRBV4-1 to TRBJ1-1, with D tentatively TRBD1 (5 bases). The germline V gene has CDR1 MGHRA and CDR2 YSYEKL. Trimming shortened V by 4 bases and J by 0 bases, and 15 bases separated the two germline ends. The CDR3 is 16 residues long. The CDR3, as DNA: TGCGCCAGCAGCCTGAGAACGTGGACAATGAACACTGAAGCTTTCTTT. It specifies CASSLRTWTMNTEAFF.

The chain joins TRBV6-5 to TRBJ1-1; a weak D match, TRBD1 (5 bases). CDR1 and CDR2 (germline): MNHEY, SVGAGI. V lost 4 bases to trimming and J lost 8 bases, with 11 bases between them. This CDR3 comprises 12 residues. Here the CDR3 reads CASSWGTPEAFF. DNA of the CDR3: TGTGCCAGCAGTTGGGGGACGCCAGAAGCTTTCTTT.

The chain has TRBV7-2 and TRBJ2-3; D unclear. CDR1 is SGHTA, CDR2 FQGNSA, per germline. The CDR3 loop spans 13 amino acids. V lost 2 bases, J lost 14 bases, and 17 bases lay in between. The CDR3 sequence is CASSLLLGQVPYF. In DNA form, the CDR3 reads TGTGCCAGCAGCTTATTATTAGGGCAGGTTCCGTATTTT.

The chain carries TRBV5-4 and TRBJ2-7, with TRBD1 identical over 7 bases. CDR3 size: 13 residues. The germline gives CDR1 SGHNT, CDR2 YYREEE (reference sequence). The V segment lost 4 bases and the J segment 3 bases; nucleotides outside the gene matches: 4. The CDR3 region has the DNA TGTGCCAGCAGCCCGGGACAGATCTACGAGCAGTACTTC. Its protein is CASSPGQIYEQYF.

V usage is TRBV7-9 and J usage is TRBJ2-7; the D gene is possibly TRBD1 (7 bases). V was cut by 5 bases and J by 3 bases, with 11 bases left in between. The CDR3 sequence is 13 residues long. CDR1 is SEHNR and CDR2 is FQNEAQ in the germline V gene (reference sequence). The CDR3 DNA reads TGTGCCAGCAGCCCAGGGGGGAACTACGAGCAGTACTTC. Translating it yields CASSPGGNYEQYF.

The chain carries TRBV6-5 and TRBJ1-3; D unresolved. Germline V CDR1 and CDR2: MNHEY, SVGAGI. Trimming pared 0 bases from V and 0 bases from J, leaving 9 bases between. The CDR3 contains 16 residues. The CDR3 DNA is TGTGCCAGCAGTTACTCGGCCTCCGCCTCTGGAAACACCATATATTTT. It translates to CASSYSASASGNTIYF.

The chain combines TRBV5-4 with TRBJ1-3; unclear D gene. This CDR3 spans 15 amino acids. The germline V gene encodes CDR1 SGHNT and CDR2 YYREEE (reference sequence). V was cut by 4 bases and J by 0 bases, with 11 bases left in between. CDR3 loop: CASSPDALSGNTIYF. DNA of the CDR3: TGTGCCAGCAGCCCTGACGCCCTCTCTGGAAACACCATATATTTT.

The chain combines TRBV30 with TRBJ1-3, with a weak D call TRBD1 (6 bases). Per germline, CDR1 GTSNPN and CDR2 SVGIG (reference sequence). The V end lost 1 base, the J end lost 0 bases, and 10 bases lay between the germline ends. This CDR3 comprises 15 residues. As DNA, the CDR3 is TGTGCCTGGAGTGCGGGGGGCTCCTCTGGAAACACCATATATTTT. It is translated as CAWSAGGSSGNTIYF.

The chain has TRBV19 and TRBJ2-1; TRBD2 agrees at 8 bases. The CDR3 sequence is 15 residues long. V lost 0 bases and J lost 8; bases outside the gene matches: 6. Germline V CDR1 and CDR2: LNHDA, SQIVND (reference sequence). The CDR3 region is CASSIEASGYDEQFF. The CDR3 DNA follows: TGTGCCAGTAGTATAGAGGCTAGCGGGTACGATGAGCAGTTCTTC.

This rearrangement joins TRBV7-2 to TRBJ1-6, with TRBD1 matching 8 bases. The CDR3 is made up of 15 amino acids. V was pared by 5 bases and J by 5 bases, with 5 bases of the junction left unmatched. Germline values: CDR1 SGHTA, CDR2 FQGNSA. The CDR3 here is CASSLQGADNSPLHF. CDR3 DNA sequence: TGTGCCAGCAGCCTCCAGGGGGCGGATAATTCACCCCTCCACTTT.

The gene calls are TRBV30 and TRBJ1-2; maybe TRBD1 (5 bases). The V end was cut by 0 bases, the J end by 7 bases, with 12 bases between. This CDR3 has 13 amino acids. CDR1 is GTSNPN and CDR2 is SVGIG in the germline V gene (reference sequence). The CDR3 reads CAWSVGTRVGYTF. In DNA form, the CDR3 reads TGTGCCTGGAGTGTCGGGACTAGGGTTGGCTACACCTTC.

The chain couples TRBV19 to TRBJ1-4; D gene uncertain. Trimming cost V 0 bases and J 15 bases, with 11 bases left between them. CDR3 size: 12 residues. Per the germline V gene, CDR1 is LNHDA and CDR2 is SQIVND (reference sequence). This chain's CDR3 is CASSIDPGPMFF. The CDR3 DNA reads TGTGCCAGTAGTATAGACCCGGGTCCCATGTTTTTT.

The V call is TRBV7-9, the J call TRBJ1-3; maybe TRBD1 (6 bases). Germline V lookup: CDR1 SEHNR, CDR2 FQNEAQ (reference sequence). Trimming removed 4 bases at V and 3 bases at J, with 16 bases between. The CDR3 covers 16 residues. The DNA of the CDR3 is TGTGCCAGCAGCTCAGGACAGTTCTATAGTGGAAACACCATATATTTT. Amino acid sequence: CASSSGQFYSGNTIYF.

The rearrangement joins TRBV6-2 or TRBV6-3 to TRBJ2-4; no clear D. CDR1 MNHEY and CDR2 SVGEGT come from the germline V gene. V shed 8 bases and J shed 1 base, with 15 bases lying between them. This CDR3 is built from 15 residues. CDR3 residues: CASCPQWAAKNIQYF. CDR3 sequence (DNA): TGTGCCAGCTGCCCACAGTGGGCCGCCAAAAACATTCAGTACTTC.

CDR3: CASSAQRGGSNQPQHF. The CDR3 region has the DNA TGTGCCAGCAGTGCCCAAAGGGGCGGTTCCAATCAGCCCCAGCATTTT. The V gene is TRBV2, the J gene TRBJ1-5; possible D gene TRBD1, 5 bases. The V gene's germline CDR1 is SNHLY and CDR2 FYNNEI. The CDR3 length is 16 residues. Trimming stripped 4 bases from V and 3 bases from J, with 16 bases between.

The chain links TRBV6-5 to TRBJ2-1; TRBD2 aligns across 11 bases. The junction had 10 bases not matched to a gene; V was cut back by 5 bases and J by 10 bases. The CDR3 spans 15 residues. The germline V gene has CDR1 MNHEY and CDR2 SVGAGI. DNA for the CDR3: TGTGCCAGCAGTCCCGGGACTAGCGGCCTAGGGGAGCAGTTCTTC. This codes for CASSPGTSGLGEQFF.

The chain is built from TRBV4-1 and TRBJ2-1, with 10 bases aligning to TRBD2. This CDR3 spans 19 amino acids. The germline V gene encodes CDR1 MGHRA and CDR2 YSYEKL. The trim removed 0 bases at V and 6 bases at J, leaving 14 bases unmatched. For the CDR3, the DNA is TGCGCCAGCAGCCAAGACCCAAGCCTACTAGCGGGGAAAAGCAATGAGCAGTTCTTC. This encodes CASSQDPSLLAGKSNEQFF.

The rearrangement uses TRBV19 and TRBJ1-5; D unclear. The CDR3 contains 14 residues. Germline CDR1 reads LNHDA; CDR2 reads SQIVND (reference sequence). V shed 3 bases and J shed 0 bases, with 6 bases lying between them. CDR3 sequence: CASSITASNQPQHF. The CDR3 nucleotides read TGTGCCAGTAGTATCACAGCTAGCAATCAGCCCCAGCATTTT. The full variable domain, rest sourced from reference TRBV19 and TRBJ1-5, is DGGITQSPKYLFRKEGQNVTLSCEQNLNHDAMYWYRQDPGQGLRLIYYSQIVNDFQKGDIAEGYSVSREKKESFPLTVTSAQKNPTAFYLCASSITASNQPQHFGDGTRLSIL.

Of note for this clone: This specimen includes other DNA sequences encoding the same CDR3. This rearrangement joins TRBV7-8 to TRBJ2-7; TRBD1 matches at 7 bases. The CDR3 spans 13 residues. Losses at the gene ends were 1 base for V and 4 bases for J; bases not matched to a gene: 1. Germline assignment: CDR1 SGHVS and CDR2 FQNEAQ. The CDR3 DNA reads TGTGCCAGCAGCTTAGACAGGGGATACGAGCAGTACTTC. Protein sequence: CASSLDRGYEQYF.

The chain couples TRBV5-1 to TRBJ2-3; D might be TRBD2 (5 bases). V lost 4 bases and J 6 bases, leaving 9 bases between the germline ends. In germline, CDR1 is SGHRS, CDR2 YFSETQ. This CDR3 has 12 amino acids. The CDR3 DNA follows: TGCGCCAGCAGCGAGGTAGCGGATACGCAGTATTTT. Translated, it gives CASSEVADTQYF. Full variable domain (remainder filled in from reference TRBV5-1 and TRBJ2-3): KAGVTQTPRYLIKTRGQQVTLSCSPISGHRSVSWYQQTPGQGLQFLFEYFSETQRNKGNFPGRFSGRQFSNSRSEMNVSTLELGDSALYLCASSEVADTQYFGPGTRLTVL.

V gene TRBV7-2 combines with J gene TRBJ1-1, with D perhaps matching TRBD1 (5 bases). The V end lost 3 bases, the J end lost 1 base, and 9 bases lay between the germline ends. The CDR3 loop spans 14 amino acids. CDR1 and CDR2 (germline): SGHTA, FQGNSA. The CDR3 bases are TGTGCCAGCAGCTTTTCCGGACAGAACACTGAAGCTTTCTTT. Translating it yields CASSFSGQNTEAFF. The variable domain in full, completed from reference TRBV7-2 and TRBJ1-1, reads GAGVSQSPSNKVTEKGKDVELRCDPISGHTALYWYRQSLGQGLEFLIYFQGNSAPDKSGLPSDRFSAERTGGSVSTLTIQRTQQEDSAVYLCASSFSGQNTEAFFGQGTRLTVV.

This clone was found a few times. V gene TRBV9 combines with J gene TRBJ2-7; D unclear. Trimming took 4 bases from V and 7 from J, leaving 9 bases between them. Germline V gene lookup returns CDR1 SGDLS and CDR2 YYNGEE. The length of the CDR3 is 11 residues. The CDR3 DNA reads as TGTGCCAGCAGCCGAGATGCGGAGCAGTACTTC. As protein: CASSRDAEQYF.

The gene calls are TRBV18 and TRBJ1-2; D remains ambiguous. With 6 bases removed from V and 8 bases from J, the gap between germline ends came to 25 bases. Germline V CDR1 and CDR2: KGHSH, LQKENI. There are 16 residues in the CDR3. For the CDR3, the DNA is TGTGCCAGCTCCTCGACGGTTAGTCGGACCAGAGCGGGCTACACCTTC. Residues: CASSSTVSRTRAGYTF.

This clone was observed a few times. This chain uses TRBV9 with TRBJ1-3; the D is unclear. Germline CDR1 SGDLS, CDR2 YYNGEE. Trimming cost V 1 base and J 13 bases, with 18 bases left between them. The CDR3 has 14 residues. DNA for the CDR3: TGTGCCAGCAGCGTATCGGCCCTGTCGGAGAGGATATATTTT. This encodes CASSVSALSERIYF.